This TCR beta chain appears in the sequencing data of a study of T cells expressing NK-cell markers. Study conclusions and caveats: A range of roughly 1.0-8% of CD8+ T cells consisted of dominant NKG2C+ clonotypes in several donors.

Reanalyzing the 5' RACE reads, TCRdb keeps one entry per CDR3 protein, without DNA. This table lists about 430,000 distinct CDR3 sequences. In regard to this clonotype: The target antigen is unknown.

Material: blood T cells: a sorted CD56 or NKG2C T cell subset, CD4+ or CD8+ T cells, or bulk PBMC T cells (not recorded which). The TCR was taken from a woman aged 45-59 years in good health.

Here the CDR3 reads CSAAGTSIETQYF. V and J are TRBV20-1 and TRBJ2-5; without DNA, the TCRdb call of TRBD2 cannot be checked. Germline V CDR1 and CDR2: DFQATT, SNEGSKA (reference sequence). CDR3 size: 13 residues.